The 17 T cell receptor beta chains listed next were all sequenced from one sample in a study of cytomegalovirus exposure and HLA in healthy donors. In the PCR, 60 Vbeta and 13 Jbeta primers were used. The assay was immunoSEQ multiplex PCR, and TCRdb's table has in-frame clones only and misses some. The sample lists some 150,000 clones; 84% were seen once. Sequenced sample: PBMCs. These receptors all stem from a boy younger than 10 in good health and CMV-seronegative.

This chain's CDR3 is CASSGTGVRELFF. The CDR3, as DNA: TGTGCCAGCAGTGGGACAGGAGTCCGGGAGCTGTTTTTT. The chain couples TRBV6-5 to TRBJ2-2; TRBD1 matches at 8 bases. The germline CDR1 and CDR2 sequences are MNHEY and SVGAGI. J lost 9 bases, V lost 5 bases, and 5 bases had no gene match. This CDR3 is built from 13 residues.

This rearrangement joins TRBV5-4 to TRBJ2-3; TRBD2 matches at 7 bases. The ends lost 1 base at V and 4 bases at J; junction bases unmatched: 9. The CDR3 is made up of 16 amino acids. Germline V lookup: CDR1 SGHNT, CDR2 YYREEE (reference sequence). This CDR3 is CASSLSQGGGSDTQYF. The CDR3 nucleotides read TGTGCCAGCAGCTTGTCGCAGGGCGGGGGTTCAGATACGCAGTATTTT.

The CDR3 here is CASSERLVSYNEQFF. The CDR3 bases are TGTGCCAGCAGTGAAAGACTGGTCTCCTACAATGAGCAGTTCTTC. This chain joins TRBV6-1 and TRBJ2-1; no firm D call. Germline V gives CDR1 MNHNS, CDR2 SASEGT. V dropped 2 bases and J dropped 0 bases, with 8 bases sitting between them. The CDR3 has 15 residues.

The rearrangement links TRBV7-9 to TRBJ2-7; perhaps TRBD2 as D (7 bases). The ends were cut back, 2 bases at V and 6 bases at J, with 8 bases in the middle. Germline-derived CDR1 and CDR2 are SEHNR and FQNEAQ (reference sequence). The CDR3 extends over 12 amino acids. Here the CDR3 reads CASSLRGAEQYF. The CDR3 coding sequence is TGTGCCAGCAGCTTACGGGGGGCCGAGCAGTACTTC.

This clone is classed as medium-sized. This chain links TRBV6-1 with TRBJ2-3; 11 nucleotides line up with TRBD2. This CDR3 has 14 residues. Germline CDR1 reads MNHNS; CDR2 reads SASEGT. J lost 5 bases, V lost 8 bases, and 6 bases had no gene match. The CDR3 reads CASLAGGGGDTQYF. Here the CDR3 DNA reads TGTGCCAGCTTAGCGGGAGGGGGAGGAGATACGCAGTATTTT.

V gene TRBV19 combines with J gene TRBJ2-1, with a tentative D call TRBD2 (5 bases). The CDR3 contains 16 residues. V dropped 3 bases and J dropped 0 bases, with 12 bases sitting between them. From germline, CDR1 is LNHDA and CDR2 SQIVND (reference sequence). As DNA, the CDR3 is TGTGCCAGTAGTATTACGGGGTGGAGCTCCTACAATGAGCAGTTCTTC. It codes for CASSITGWSSYNEQFF.

The chain couples TRBV7-9 to TRBJ1-4, with D perhaps matching TRBD1 (6 bases). CDR3 length: 14 amino acids. Trimming shortened V by 5 bases and J by 4 bases, and 11 bases separated the two germline ends. CDR1 is SEHNR and CDR2 is FQNEAQ in the germline V gene (reference sequence). CDR3 in DNA: TGTGCCAGCAGCCCGACAGGCAATAATGAAAAACTGTTTTTT. This translates into CASSPTGNNEKLFF.

This chain uses TRBV11-2 with TRBJ2-1; tentative D call: TRBD2 (6 bases). CDR3 length: 15 residues. Germline V CDR1 and CDR2: SGHAT, FQNNGV. The V end lost 2 bases, the J end lost 3 bases, and 11 bases lay between the germline ends. The CDR3 here is CASSLWGVLYNEQFF. For the CDR3, the DNA is TGTGCCAGCAGCTTATGGGGGGTACTCTACAATGAGCAGTTCTTC.

This clone showed up just a few times. The chain joins TRBV9 to TRBJ2-2; 8 nucleotides agree with TRBD1. This CDR3 region has 15 residues. The germline CDR1 and CDR2 sequences are SGDLS and YYNGEE. The ends lost 0 bases at V and 6 bases at J; junction bases unmatched: 4. CDR3 nucleotides: TGTGCCAGCAGCGTAGATCCAGGGGGCCCCGGGGAGCTGTTTTTT. Residues: CASSVDPGGPGELFF.

The V and J genes are TRBV5-5 and TRBJ2-2, with 10 positions matching TRBD2. The CDR3 is 17 amino acids. The V gene's germline CDR1 is SGHKS and CDR2 YYEKEE (reference sequence). The V and J ends lost 4 bases and 3 bases, in that order; junction bases with no gene match: 9. CDR3: CASSSGSGGADTGELFF. The CDR3 nucleotides read TGTGCCAGCAGCAGTGGGAGCGGGGGGGCGGACACCGGGGAGCTGTTTTTT.

This sequence joins TRBV18 and TRBJ1-5; D perhaps matches TRBD1 (6 bases). The V and J ends lost 2 bases and 4 bases respectively, with 9 bases between them. Germline V gene sequence: CDR1 KGHSH, CDR2 LQKENI. The CDR3 consists of 14 residues. CDR3 sequence (DNA): TGTGCCAGCTCACCAGAGACAGGTAATCAGCCCCAGCATTTT. Its translation is CASSPETGNQPQHF.

V is TRBV5-1 and J is TRBJ2-6; D is perhaps TRBD2 (6 bases). CDR3 size: 18 residues. V gave up 3 bases and J gave up 0 bases, with 16 bases separating them. CDR1 is SGHRS, CDR2 YFSETQ, per germline. The CDR3 here is CASSSISGGTSGANVLTF. In DNA form, the CDR3 reads TGCGCCAGCAGCTCAATAAGTGGGGGGACCTCTGGGGCCAACGTCCTGACTTTC.

This clone was seen only a few times. The chain is built from TRBV6-7 and TRBJ1-1; tentative D call: TRBD1 (6 bases). Being an ORF, TRBV6-7 has a function that is uncertain. V was cut by 1 base and J by 12 bases, with 12 bases left in between. The CDR3 length is 12 residues. The chain's CDR3 is CASSYFSRGSFF. In DNA, the CDR3 is TGTGCCAGCAGTTACTTTTCCAGGGGATCTTTCTTT.

The chain is built from TRBV25-1 and TRBJ2-3; D may be TRBD2 (5 bases). CDR1 is MGHDK, CDR2 SYGVNS, per germline. The CDR3 totals 14 residues. Trimming took off 4 bases at V and 4 bases at J, with 12 bases between the two ends. The DNA of the CDR3 is TGTGCCAGCAGTGGGCTAGCCTCTGCAGATACGCAGTATTTT. It encodes CASSGLASADTQYF.

The chain uses TRBV5-1 and TRBJ2-3; 7 nucleotides line up with TRBD2. CDR1 SGHRS and CDR2 YFSETQ come from the germline V gene. V lost 0 bases, J lost 6 bases, and 7 bases stayed unmatched. CDR3 length: 15 residues. CDR3 sequence: CASSLDGGFSDTQYF. CDR3 DNA: TGCGCCAGCAGCTTGGACGGGGGGTTTTCGGATACGCAGTATTTT.

This clone was picked up a small number of times. The rearrangement joins TRBV7-6 to TRBJ2-1, with D possibly being TRBD1 (6 bases). V lost 3 bases and J 7 bases, leaving 13 bases between the germline ends. The length of the CDR3 is 14 residues. Germline loops: CDR1 SGHVS, CDR2 FNYEAQ. CDR3 DNA sequence: TGTGCCAGCAGCTTCAACAGGGAACGGAATGAGCAGTTCTTC. It translates to CASSFNRERNEQFF.

This clone was seen only a few times. This chain joins TRBV5-6 and TRBJ2-2; D might be TRBD1 (6 bases). Germline V lookup: CDR1 SGHDT, CDR2 YYEEEE. Trimming removed 2 bases at V and 4 bases at J, with 15 bases between. CDR3 length: 16 amino acids. CDR3 residues: CASSFNRVPGTGELFF. Written as DNA, the CDR3 is TGTGCCAGCAGCTTCAACAGGGTGCCGGGCACCGGGGAGCTGTTTTTT.